This entry describes one T cell receptor beta chain. The CDR3 runs to 15 residues. In germline, CDR1 is MNHEY, CDR2 SVGAGI. The germline V and J ends were trimmed by 6 bases and 5 bases, with 17 bases remaining between them. In the original workflow: Nucleated cell number was recorded as an estimate derived from reference gene primer amplification. Using immunoSEQ multiplex PCR, the repertoire was profiled, and TCRdb retains in-frame clones only, with some absent. Clone size and the V and J calls come from that table; the DNA yielded D and trimming. Altogether more than 45,000 clones are present, about 78% being singletons, with the ten largest covering nearly 5%. This specimen belongs to a study of blood T cell repertoires in COVID-19. Study as a whole: Acute-phase and convalescent COVID-19 samples originated in the United States, Italy and Spain. PBMCs, B-cell-depleted T cells, or T cells were the source of the cDNA or gDNA that made up the material.

This sequence was found in a human donor in a cohort sampled during active COVID-19. The sample was peripheral blood. The chain recombines TRBV6-5 with TRBJ1-5; D is undetermined. CDR3 protein: CASRAGRLVYQPQHF. The CDR3 nucleotides read TGTGCCAGCAGGGCGGGCCGGTTAGTGTATCAGCCCCAGCATTTT.